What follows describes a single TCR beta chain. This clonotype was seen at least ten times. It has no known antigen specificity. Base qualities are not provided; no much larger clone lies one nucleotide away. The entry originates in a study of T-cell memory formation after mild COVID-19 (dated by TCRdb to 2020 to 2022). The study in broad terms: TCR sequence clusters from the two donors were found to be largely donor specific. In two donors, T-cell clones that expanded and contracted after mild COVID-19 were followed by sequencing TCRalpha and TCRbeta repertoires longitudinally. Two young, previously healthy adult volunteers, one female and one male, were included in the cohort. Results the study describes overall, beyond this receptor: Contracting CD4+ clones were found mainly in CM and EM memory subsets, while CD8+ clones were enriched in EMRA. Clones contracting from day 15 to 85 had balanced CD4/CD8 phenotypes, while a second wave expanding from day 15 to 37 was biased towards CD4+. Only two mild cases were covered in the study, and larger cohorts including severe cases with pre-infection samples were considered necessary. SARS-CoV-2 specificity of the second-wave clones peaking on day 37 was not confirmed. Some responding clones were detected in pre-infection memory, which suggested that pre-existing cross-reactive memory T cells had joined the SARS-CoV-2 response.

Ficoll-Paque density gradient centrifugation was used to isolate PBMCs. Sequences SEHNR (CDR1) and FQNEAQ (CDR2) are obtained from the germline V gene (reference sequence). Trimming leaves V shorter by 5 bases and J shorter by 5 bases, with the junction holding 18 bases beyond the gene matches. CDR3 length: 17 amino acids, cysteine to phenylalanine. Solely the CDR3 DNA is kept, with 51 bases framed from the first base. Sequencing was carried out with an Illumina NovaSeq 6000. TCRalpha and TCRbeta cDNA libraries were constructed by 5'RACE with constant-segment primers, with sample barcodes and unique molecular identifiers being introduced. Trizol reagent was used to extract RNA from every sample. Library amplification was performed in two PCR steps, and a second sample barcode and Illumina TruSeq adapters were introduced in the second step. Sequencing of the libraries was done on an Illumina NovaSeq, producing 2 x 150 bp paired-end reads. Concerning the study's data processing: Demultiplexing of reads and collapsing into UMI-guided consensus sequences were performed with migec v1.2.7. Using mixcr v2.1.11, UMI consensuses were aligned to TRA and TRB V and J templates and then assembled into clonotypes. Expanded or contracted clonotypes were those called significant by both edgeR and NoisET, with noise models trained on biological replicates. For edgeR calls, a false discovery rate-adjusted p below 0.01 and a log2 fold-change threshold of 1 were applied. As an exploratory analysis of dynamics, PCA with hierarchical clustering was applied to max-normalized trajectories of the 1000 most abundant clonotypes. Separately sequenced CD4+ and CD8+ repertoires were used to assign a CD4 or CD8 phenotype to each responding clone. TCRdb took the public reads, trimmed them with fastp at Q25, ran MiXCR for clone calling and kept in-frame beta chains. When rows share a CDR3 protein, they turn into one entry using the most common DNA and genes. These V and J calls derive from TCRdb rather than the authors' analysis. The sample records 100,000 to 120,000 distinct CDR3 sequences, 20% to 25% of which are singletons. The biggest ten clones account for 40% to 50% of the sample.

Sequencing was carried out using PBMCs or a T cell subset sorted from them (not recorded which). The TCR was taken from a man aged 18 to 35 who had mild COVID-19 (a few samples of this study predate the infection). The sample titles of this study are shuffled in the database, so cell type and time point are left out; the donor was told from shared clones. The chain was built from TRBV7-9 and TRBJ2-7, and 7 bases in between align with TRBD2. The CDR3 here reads CASSPGSSGLPGHEQYF. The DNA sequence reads TGTGCCAGCAGCCCGGGAAGTAGCGGGCTGCCCGGGCACGAGCAGTACTTC.